These 18 T cell receptor beta chains share one sample of origin, sequenced in a study of CD8+CD57+ T cells in acquired aplastic anemia (dated by TCRdb to the late 2010s). Expansion of CD8+CD57+ cells had been shown by flow cytometry in the patients chosen for sequencing. Sequencing instrument: Illumina HiSeq 2000. TCR beta VDJ combination and CDR3 sequence profiling used genomic DNA as the template. The raw public data were reprocessed by TCRdb itself: fastp quality trimming at Q25, MiXCR clonotype calling, in-frame beta chains only. Each record represents a unique CDR3 protein, reported with the most common genes and DNA among its rows. In this sample the table shows over 40,000 distinct CDR3 sequences, about 60% of which occur a single time. The biggest ten clones account for 45% to 75% of the sample. The sample was sorted CD4+, CD8+, or CD8+CD57+ T cells (not recorded which) from PBMCs. The receptors shown here come from a human donor with aplastic anemia.

This clonotype was recorded a few times. The V call is TRBV25-1, the J call TRBJ1-1; D call uncertain. There are 14 residues in the CDR3. V shed 4 bases and J shed 4 bases, with 13 bases lying between them. In germline, CDR1 is MGHDK, CDR2 SYGVNS. Written as DNA, the CDR3 is TGTGCCAGCAGTGTCGGAATAGGCAGCACTGAAGCTTTCTTT. Its translation: CASSVGIGSTEAFF.

On this clonotype itself: One base away lies a much larger clone, so this may be a sequencing read error. Here the CDR3 reads CASSWWKLHYGYTF. DNA of the CDR3: TGTGCCAGCAGCTGGTGGAAATTGCACTATGGCTACACCTTC. The gene calls are TRBV5-5 and TRBJ1-2, with no clear D. Germline CDR1 and CDR2: SGHKS and YYEKEE (reference sequence). V was trimmed by 3 bases and J by 3 bases, leaving 12 bases between them. The CDR3 length is 14 residues.

V gene TRBV2 combines with J gene TRBJ1-5, with a tentative D call TRBD1 (6 bases). The CDR3 covers 15 residues. From germline, CDR1 is SNHLY and CDR2 FYNNEI. With 3 bases removed from V and 3 bases from J, the gap between germline ends came to 12 bases. DNA of the CDR3: TGTGCCAGCAGTGACCTACAGGGCCCCAATCAGCCCCAGCATTTT. Its translation is CASSDLQGPNQPQHF.

This clonotype showed up just a few times. A single base separates this from a much larger clone, so it may be a read error. The chain recombines TRBV15 with TRBJ1-4; 7 bases agree with TRBD1. The CDR3 extends over 17 amino acids. From germline, CDR1 is LNHNV and CDR2 YYDKDF (reference sequence). The CDR3 loop is CVTSRGGQSYPNEKLFF. CDR3 bases: TGTGTCACCAGCAGAGGGGGACAGTCATATCCTAATGAAAAACTGTTTTTT.

The chain carries TRBV29-1 and TRBJ1-2; D possibly corresponds to TRBD1 (5 bases). Trimming took off 4 bases at V and 4 bases at J, with 13 bases between the two ends. Looked up from germline, CDR1 is SQVTM and CDR2 is ANQGSEA. The CDR3 length is 13 residues. The CDR3 DNA sequence: TGCAGCGTTGGGGGGGTCGGAAGCTATGGCTACACCTTC. Protein: CSVGGVGSYGYTF. Complete variable domain (other parts from reference TRBV29-1 and TRBJ1-2): SAVISQKPSRDICQRGTSLTIQCQVDSQVTMMFWYRQQPGQSLTLIATANQGSEATYESGFVIDKFPISRPNLTFSTLTVSNMSPEDSSIYLCSVGGVGSYGYTFGSGTRLTVV.

The CDR3 coding sequence is TGTGCCACCAGTGACAGACTAGTGGGTACGCAGTATTTT. Encoded protein: CATSDRLVGTQYF. The genes are TRBV24-1 and TRBJ2-3, with D maybe TRBD2 (6 bases). The V gene's germline CDR1 is KGHDR and CDR2 SFDVKD. The CDR3 sequence is 13 residues long. V was pared by 4 bases and J by 8 bases, with 12 bases between.

The J gene is TRBJ2-5, the V gene TRBV2; D is uncertain. Germline CDR1 and CDR2: SNHLY and FYNNEI. Trimming shortened V by 7 bases and J by 2 bases, and 11 bases separated the two germline ends. The CDR3 has 13 amino acids. CDR3 amino acids: CASKGRQQETQYF. DNA for the CDR3: TGTGCCAGCAAAGGACGGCAACAAGAGACCCAGTACTTC.

The chain has TRBV19 and TRBJ1-2, with 12 bases identical to TRBD1. CDR3 length: 14 residues. J gave up 1 base and V 8 bases, and 2 bases lay outside the gene matches. Germline V gene data show CDR1 as LNHDA and CDR2 as SQIVND (reference sequence). CDR3 residues: CASWDRGRNYGYTF. The CDR3 nucleotides read TGTGCCAGTTGGGACAGGGGGCGTAACTATGGCTACACCTTC.

The CDR3: CASTLTPGGYYEQYF. The CDR3, as DNA: TGTGCCAGCACCCTTACCCCAGGGGGATACTACGAGCAGTACTTC. The chain couples TRBV11-3 to TRBJ2-7; 7 positions match TRBD1. The length of the CDR3 is 15 residues. The germline gives CDR1 SGHNT, CDR2 YENEEA. V lost 7 bases, J lost 3 bases, and 12 bases stayed unmatched.

The rearrangement links TRBV11-2 to TRBJ2-7; 7 nucleotides agree with TRBD2. V was clipped by 6 bases and J by 1 base; unmatched bases: 3. The CDR3 runs to 13 residues. In germline, CDR1 is SGHAT, CDR2 FQNNGV. The CDR3, as DNA: TGTGCCAGCAGTTTTAGCGGGTCCTACGAGCAGTACTTC. It yields the protein CASSFSGSYEQYF.

V is TRBV4-1 and J is TRBJ2-7; no firm D call. CDR3 size: 13 residues. Germline V gene lookup returns CDR1 MGHRA and CDR2 YSYEKL. V was clipped by 1 base and J by 2 bases, with 6 bases between them. The CDR3 reads CASSQVHTYEQYF. CDR3 coding DNA: TGCGCCAGCAGCCAAGTACACACCTACGAGCAGTACTTC.

The V and J genes are TRBV10-3 and TRBJ1-2; 7 positions match TRBD1. This CDR3 spans 14 amino acids. V lost 3 bases, J lost 5 bases, and 6 bases stayed unmatched. Germline loops: CDR1 ENHRY, CDR2 SYGVKD. The CDR3 spells CAISEQGRTYGYTF. The CDR3 DNA is TGTGCCATCAGTGAACAGGGGAGAACGTATGGCTACACCTTC.

This clonotype was observed at least ten times. The CDR3, as DNA: TGTGCCAGCGCGGGACAAACTTACAATGAAGCTTTCTTT. Protein sequence: CASAGQTYNEAFF. The chain carries TRBV13 and TRBJ1-1; TRBD1 is a possible D gene (6 bases). CDR1 and CDR2 (germline): PRHDT, FYEKMQ (reference sequence). V lost 8 bases, J lost 7 bases, and 17 bases lay in between. The CDR3 totals 13 residues. Combining the CDR3 with reference TRBV13 and TRBJ1-1 gives the whole variable domain AAGVIQSPRHLIKEKRETATLKCYPIPRHDTVYWYQQGPGQDPQFLISFYEKMQSDKGSIPDRFSAQQFSDYHSELNMSSLELGDSALYFCASAGQTYNEAFFGQGTRLTVV.

The J gene is TRBJ1-5, the V gene TRBV5-1; weak D call: TRBD1 (5 bases). Germline V gives CDR1 SGHRS, CDR2 YFSETQ. This CDR3 contains 16 residues. Trimming pared 4 bases from V and 0 bases from J, leaving 14 bases between. CDR3 amino acids: CASSPGLTDSNQPQHF. CDR3 DNA sequence: TGCGCCAGCAGCCCGGGACTGACTGATAGCAATCAGCCCCAGCATTTT.

The chain combines TRBV6-1 with TRBJ1-1; D perhaps matches TRBD1 (6 bases). From germline, CDR1 is MNHNS and CDR2 SASEGT. This CDR3 contains 15 residues. Trimming left V 4 bases short and J 11 bases short, with 23 bases between. This CDR3 reads CASSGAGAGVLLAFF. CDR3 in DNA: TGTGCCAGCAGTGGTGCCGGGGCAGGGGTGCTGCTCGCTTTCTTT.

This clonotype occurred a few times. The chain couples TRBV2 to TRBJ2-7; D possibly corresponds to TRBD1 (6 bases). The CDR3 covers 13 residues. Germline V gene data show CDR1 as SNHLY and CDR2 as FYNNEI. Trimming took off 8 bases at V and 0 bases at J, with 11 bases between the two ends. The CDR3 is CASGRQVSYEQYV. DNA for the CDR3: TGTGCCAGCGGCCGACAGGTCTCCTACGAGCAGTACGTC.

The chain joins TRBV2 to TRBJ1-2; the D gene is possibly TRBD1 (5 bases). CDR3 size: 14 residues. CDR1 is SNHLY and CDR2 is FYNNEI in the germline V gene. Deletions cut 6 bases from V and 6 bases from J, with 17 bases between. The DNA for the CDR3 is TGTGCCAGCAGCCTAGCGGGGGGGAGCAATGGCTACACCTTC. Protein: CASSLAGGSNGYTF. Supplemented by reference TRBV2 and TRBJ1-2, the full variable domain reads EPEVTQTPSHQVTQMGQEVILRCVPISNHLYFYWYRQILGQKVEFLVSFYNNEISEKSEIFDDQFSVERPDGSNFTLKIRSTKLEDSAMYFCASSLAGGSNGYTFGSGTRLTVV.

The chain has TRBV25-1 and TRBJ2-1, with 10 bases aligning to TRBD1. The J call may be mistaken, given a closer DNA end match to TRBJ2-5. CDR1 and CDR2 (germline): MGHDK, SYGVNS. This CDR3 region has 16 residues. CDR3 in amino acids: CASSEFQGQGKETQYF. The CDR3 coding sequence is TGTGCCAGCAGTGAATTTCAGGGACAGGGGAAAGAGACCCAGTACTTC.